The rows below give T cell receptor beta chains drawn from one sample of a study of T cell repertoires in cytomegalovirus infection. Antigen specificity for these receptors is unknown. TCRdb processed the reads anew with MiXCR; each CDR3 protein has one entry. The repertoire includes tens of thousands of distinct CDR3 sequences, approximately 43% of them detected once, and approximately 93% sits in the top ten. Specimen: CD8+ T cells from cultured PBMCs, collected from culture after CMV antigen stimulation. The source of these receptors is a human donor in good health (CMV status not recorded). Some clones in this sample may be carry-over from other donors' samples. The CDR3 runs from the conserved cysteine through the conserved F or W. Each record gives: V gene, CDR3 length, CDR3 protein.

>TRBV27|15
CASSSIDVGAGEQYF
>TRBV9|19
CASSPKHTGEGSTVNEQFF
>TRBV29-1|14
CSVLSQGSKNIQYF
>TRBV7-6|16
CASSLSGGEPYNEQFF
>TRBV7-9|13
CASSPTGAYEQYF
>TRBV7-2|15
CASSKTSGRADTQYF
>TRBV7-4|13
CASSLVAEETQYF
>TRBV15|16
CATSRGTAEANYGYTF
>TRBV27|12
CASSGMAGELFF
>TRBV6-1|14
CASSPTSGRNEQFF
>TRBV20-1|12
CSAMDRLAPLHF
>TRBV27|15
CASSIVPTGRNEQFF
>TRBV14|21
CASSPPPFARGIGQTYNEQFF
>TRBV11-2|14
CASSLGQAKWPQHF
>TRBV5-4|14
CASSLRAPYYGYTF
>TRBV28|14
CASTPFSNTGELFF
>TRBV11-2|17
CASSPDGGGSAYNEQFF
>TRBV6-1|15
CASSELAEITDTQYF
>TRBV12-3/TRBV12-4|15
CASSLPGLGGNEQFF
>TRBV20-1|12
CSNRDRGTEAFF
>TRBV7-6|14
CASSSGPINTEAFF
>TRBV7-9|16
CASSHGVLEGRETQYF
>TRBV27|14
CASSLRGVPGGYTF
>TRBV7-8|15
CASSLQESSNQPQHF
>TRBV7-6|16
CASSLPGGGKNTEAFF
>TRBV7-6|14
CASSLVTDENIQYF
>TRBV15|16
CATSMMPPGGTYEQYF
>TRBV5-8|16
CASSRRGLAGGNEQYF
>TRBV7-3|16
CASSSTGGGRAGEQFF
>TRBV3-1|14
CASSQAALNYEQYF
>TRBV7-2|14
CASRRTGGTGELFF
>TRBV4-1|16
CASSQEGPQSGEKLFF
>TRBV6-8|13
CASSYTKGQPQHF
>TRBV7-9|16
CASSPQGLAGFSEQFF
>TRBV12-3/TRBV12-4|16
CASSSNINKMNTEAFF
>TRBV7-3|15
CASSLRGESNQPQHF
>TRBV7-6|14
CASSLASGGDEQFF
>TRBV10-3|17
CAISESTASGRFDEQFF
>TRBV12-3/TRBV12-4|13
CASSPTGPGELFF
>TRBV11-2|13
CASSLGRAYEQYF
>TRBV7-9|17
CASSPPSAGVIGNTIYF
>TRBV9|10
CASSGDEQFF
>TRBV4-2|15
CASSQDILAGETQYF
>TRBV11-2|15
CASSFYRTGNNEQFF
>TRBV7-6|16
CASSSRRDSGPRRQYF
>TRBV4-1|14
CASSVGDSYSGYTF
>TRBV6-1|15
CASQLTGAPNTEAFF
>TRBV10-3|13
CATKQPGNTEAFF
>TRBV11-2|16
CASSRSGRGHNYGYTF
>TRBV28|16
CASSLWGQGGNTEAFF
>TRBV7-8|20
CASRGHGLMASGPRQETQYF
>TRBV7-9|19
CASSTPRGLAQLMANEQFF
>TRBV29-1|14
CSVGPDRDTDTQYF